These 25 T cell receptor beta chains share one sample of origin, sequenced in a study of T-cell memory formation after mild COVID-19. TCRdb re-derived calls from the 5' RACE reads in MiXCR, one entry per CDR3 protein. The sample gives more than 300,000 distinct CDR3 sequences, roughly an eighth of which show up once; about 20% is in the top ten. Material for sequencing was PBMCs or a T cell subset sorted from them (not recorded which). Receptors originate from a man between 18 and 35 years old who had mild COVID-19 (a few samples of this study predate the infection). Cell type and time point are not known.

There are many counts of this clonotype. The chain combines TRBV5-6 with TRBJ2-7; D is perhaps TRBD1 or TRBD2 (5 bases each). This CDR3 has 15 residues. Per the germline V gene, CDR1 is SGHDT and CDR2 is YYEEEE. Trimming left V 1 base short and J 4 bases short, with 15 bases between. The chain's CDR3 is CASSLLGTLPYEQYV. The CDR3 DNA reads as TGTGCCAGCAGCTTGTTAGGGACCCTTCCTTACGAGCAGTACGTC.

There are a few counts of this clonotype. V usage is TRBV6-2 or TRBV6-3 and J usage is TRBJ2-3, with 7 bases identical to TRBD2. Germline assignment: CDR1 MNHEY and CDR2 SVGEGT. CDR3 size: 17 residues. J was trimmed by 0 bases and V by 6 bases; bases with no gene match: 12. Here the CDR3 DNA reads TGTGCCAGCAGACACTCGCGGGGGTGGACTAGCACAGATACGCAGTATTTT. It codes for CASRHSRGWTSTDTQYF.

V is TRBV2 and J is TRBJ2-5, with TRBD2 matching 11 bases. V gave up 5 bases and J gave up 5 bases; unmatched junction bases: 4. The germline gives CDR1 SNHLY, CDR2 FYNNEI. The CDR3 sequence is 14 residues long. In nucleotides, the CDR3 is TGTGCCAGCAGTCCGGGACTAGCGGCGGAGACCCAGTACTTC. As protein: CASSPGLAAETQYF.

In its sample, this clonotype was seen a few times. The chain recombines TRBV27 with TRBJ2-7; D is unclear. Germline V gives CDR1 MNHEY, CDR2 SMNVEV (reference sequence). CDR3 length equals 14 residues. The V and J ends lost 4 bases and 5 bases respectively, with 15 bases between them. The CDR3 sequence: CASSSRRDGDEQYF. The CDR3 DNA reads as TGTGCCAGCAGTTCTCGTAGGGATGGGGACGAGCAGTACTTC.

This clonotype was seen ten or more times. Compared with germline, one end of the junction differs, possibly owing to a read error. J is TRBJ2-1 and V is TRBV5-1; 7 bases align to TRBD1. CDR1 and CDR2 (germline): SGHRS, YFSETQ. This CDR3 has 15 residues. The CDR3 DNA reads as TGTGCCAGCAGCTTAGGGGACAGCTCCTACAATGAGCAGTTCTTC. Translating gives CASSLGDSSYNEQFF.

This clonotype was observed a few times. This chain links TRBV10-2 with TRBJ2-3; possibly TRBD1 for D (6 bases). Trimming removed 8 bases at V and 3 bases at J, with 12 bases between. The CDR3 sequence is 13 residues long. CDR1 and CDR2 from the germline V gene are WSHSY and SAAADI. The CDR3 DNA reads as TGCGCCAGCCGTCGAACAGGGACAGATACGCAGTATTTT. It codes for CASRRTGTDTQYF.

J is TRBJ2-7 and V is TRBV28; 7 positions agree with TRBD1. The CDR3 totals 16 residues. After removal of 6 bases from V and 0 bases from J, the junction contained 11 bases not matched to a gene. Looked up from germline, CDR1 is MDHEN and CDR2 is SYDVKM. This CDR3 reads CASSSIRDSFSYEQYV. Written as DNA, the CDR3 is TGTGCCAGCAGCTCCATCCGGGACAGCTTCTCCTACGAGCAGTACGTC.

The chain couples TRBV9 to TRBJ2-1; D might be TRBD1 or TRBD2, each matching 5 bases. V lost 4 bases to trimming and J lost 1 base, with 9 bases between them. The germline CDR1 and CDR2 sequences are SGDLS and YYNGEE. The CDR3 is 14 residues long. The CDR3 nucleotides read TGTGCCAGCAGCCGGGACCATTCCTACAATGAGCAGTTCTTC. Encoded protein: CASSRDHSYNEQFF.

This clonotype was recorded a few times. The chain links TRBV6-1 to TRBJ1-2, with D uncertain. CDR1 is MNHNS, CDR2 SASEGT, per germline. This CDR3 has 13 residues. Trimming removed 3 bases from V and 4 bases from J, with 9 bases in between. The CDR3 spells CASSESASYGYTF. The CDR3 region has the DNA TGTGCCAGCAGTGAGTCAGCTTCCTATGGCTACACCTTC.

This clonotype occurred a few times. This chain connects TRBV6-1 to TRBJ2-1, with 8 bases matching TRBD2. CDR3 length: 13 residues. The junction had 7 bases not matched to a gene; V was cut back by 5 bases and J by 10 bases. The germline CDR1 and CDR2 sequences are MNHNS and SASEGT. The CDR3 reads CASSPGLAGEQFF. For the CDR3, the DNA is TGTGCCAGCAGTCCCGGACTAGCAGGGGAGCAGTTCTTC.

This clonotype was seen a few times. The rearrangement uses TRBV6-2 or TRBV6-3 and TRBJ2-2, with a weak D call TRBD1 (5 bases). This CDR3 region has 15 residues. Germline V CDR1 and CDR2: MNHEY, SVGEGT. The germline V and J ends were trimmed by 2 bases and 5 bases, with 12 bases remaining between them. CDR3 sequence: CASSYARQPTGELFF. CDR3 nucleotides: TGTGCCAGCAGTTACGCCCGACAGCCGACCGGGGAGCTGTTTTTT.

The V and J genes are TRBV7-9 and TRBJ2-3; D call uncertain. Germline assignment: CDR1 SEHNR and CDR2 FQNEAQ (reference sequence). The CDR3 runs 12 residues. V lost 1 base and J 9 bases, leaving 8 bases between the germline ends. In DNA, the CDR3 is TGTGCCAGCAGCTTAGTGGCATTAACGCAGTATTTT. Translating gives CASSLVALTQYF.

V is TRBV2 and J is TRBJ1-4; the D is unclear. The germline V gene encodes CDR1 SNHLY and CDR2 FYNNEI. The V end was cut by 7 bases, the J end by 6 bases, with 9 bases between. CDR3 length: 12 amino acids. CDR3: CASKGDYEKLFF. The CDR3 coding sequence is TGTGCCAGCAAAGGAGACTATGAAAAACTGTTTTTT.

This clonotype was observed a few times. The rearrangement links TRBV9 to TRBJ1-5, with D perhaps TRBD1 (6 bases). The CDR3 consists of 14 residues. Germline V gene data show CDR1 as SGDLS and CDR2 as YYNGEE. V gave up 3 bases and J gave up 3 bases, with 10 bases separating them. The CDR3 sequence: CASSGAGANQPQHF. CDR3 nucleotide sequence: TGTGCCAGCAGCGGGGCGGGGGCCAATCAGCCCCAGCATTTT. The full variable domain, in which reference TRBV9 and TRBJ1-5 provide the parts outside the CDR3, is DSGVTQTPKHLITATGQRVTLRCSPRSGDLSVYWYQQSLDQGLQFLIQYYNGEERAKGNILERFSAQQFPDLHSELNLSSLELGDSALYFCASSGAGANQPQHFGDGTRLSIL.

This clonotype has a handful of counts. The chain is built from TRBV9 and TRBJ1-2; 9 nucleotides agree with TRBD1. Germline assignment: CDR1 SGDLS and CDR2 YYNGEE. This CDR3 spans 16 amino acids. The J segment lost 5 bases and the V segment lost 4 bases, leaving 12 bases of the junction unmatched. CDR3: CASSLGQGREEYGYTF. The CDR3 bases are TGTGCCAGCAGCTTGGGACAGGGAAGAGAAGAGTATGGCTACACCTTC.

The sample holds many counts of this clonotype. The chain employs TRBV4-2 and TRBJ2-5; 8 nucleotides line up with TRBD1. The V segment lost 0 bases and the J segment 13 bases; nucleotides outside the gene matches: 10. The CDR3 consists of 14 residues. Germline V gene data show CDR1 as LGHNA and CDR2 as YNFKEQ. The DNA for the CDR3 is TGTGCCAGCAGCCAAGATCTGAAGGACAGGGTTCCGTACTTC. Its protein is CASSQDLKDRVPYF.

The table lists this clonotype with a few counts. The V gene is TRBV13, the J gene TRBJ2-1; D is ambiguous. V dropped 4 bases and J dropped 8 bases, with 9 bases sitting between them. Germline V gene sequence: CDR1 PRHDT, CDR2 FYEKMQ (reference sequence). The CDR3 runs 12 residues. CDR3 DNA sequence: TGTGCCAGCAGCTCAGGAGTTGATGAGCAGTTCTTC. Translating gives CASSSGVDEQFF.

This chain uses TRBV3-1 with TRBJ2-1; 7 bases map to TRBD2. Germline V gene data show CDR1 as LGHDT and CDR2 as YNNKEL (reference sequence). The trim removed 4 bases at V and 4 bases at J, leaving 4 bases unmatched. The length of the CDR3 is 14 residues. The CDR3 here is CASSRASGYNEQFF. The CDR3 DNA reads TGTGCCAGCAGCCGGGCTAGCGGATACAATGAGCAGTTCTTC.

This clonotype was counted at least ten times. V and J are TRBV29-1 and TRBJ2-3; 9 bases match TRBD1. The CDR3 is 15 residues long. CDR1 and CDR2 from the germline V gene are SQVTM and ANQGSEA. With 0 bases clipped from V and 2 bases from J, the junction kept 3 bases outside the gene matches. CDR3 nucleotides: TGCAGCGTTGAAGATCGGACAGGGGCCACAGATACGCAGTATTTT. Its protein is CSVEDRTGATDTQYF.

This clonotype was counted many times. This rearrangement joins TRBV29-1 to TRBJ2-3; D unresolved. Germline V gives CDR1 SQVTM, CDR2 ANQGSEA. The CDR3 totals 13 residues. V gave up 1 base and J gave up 3 bases, with 8 bases separating them. CDR3 DNA: TGCAGCGTTGAAGCCCGCTTTACAGATACGCAGTATTTT. Residues: CSVEARFTDTQYF.

V is TRBV18 and J is TRBJ1-5; 8 bases line up with TRBD1. CDR1 KGHSH and CDR2 LQKENI come from the germline V gene. The CDR3 sequence is 15 residues long. J lost 2 bases, V lost 3 bases, and 3 bases had no gene match. This CDR3 reads CASSPGQVGNQPQHF. Here the CDR3 DNA reads TGTGCCAGCTCACCGGGACAGGTGGGCAATCAGCCCCAGCATTTT.

This clonotype was seen a handful of times. The J gene is TRBJ1-2, the V gene TRBV15; unclear D gene. Between the trimmed V and J ends, which lost 1 base and 5 bases, there was a span of 20 bases. Germline CDR1 and CDR2: LNHNV and YYDKDF (reference sequence). The CDR3 totals 17 residues. The CDR3 loop reads CATSRVPSLDGGYGYTF. CDR3 nucleotides: TGTGCCACCAGCAGAGTCCCCTCTTTGGACGGAGGATATGGCTACACCTTC.

This clonotype was seen more than once but under ten times. This chain uses TRBV5-1 with TRBJ2-1; TRBD2 matches at 8 bases. The ends lost 6 bases at V and 0 bases at J; junction bases unmatched: 2. The CDR3 loop spans 14 amino acids. Per germline, CDR1 SGHRS and CDR2 YFSETQ. The CDR3 sequence: CASTGGSSYNEQFF. DNA for the CDR3: TGCGCCAGCACGGGGGGGAGCTCCTACAATGAGCAGTTCTTC.

Here the CDR3 reads CASSLSSPDTGELFF. Written as DNA, the CDR3 is TGTGCCAGCAGTTTATCGTCCCCTGACACCGGGGAGCTGTTTTTT. This sequence joins TRBV27 and TRBJ2-2, with unresolved D. From germline, CDR1 is MNHEY and CDR2 SMNVEV (reference sequence). V was clipped by 0 bases and J by 3 bases, with 8 bases between them. This CDR3 has 15 residues.

Here the CDR3 reads CASSPRPLTGELFF. The CDR3 coding sequence is TGTGCCAGCAGTCCCCGGCCACTCACCGGGGAGCTGTTTTTT. The chain combines TRBV6-2 or TRBV6-3 with TRBJ2-2, with D hard to call. The CDR3 contains 14 residues. Per germline, CDR1 MNHEY and CDR2 SVGEGT. With 5 bases removed from V and 4 bases from J, the gap between germline ends came to 11 bases.